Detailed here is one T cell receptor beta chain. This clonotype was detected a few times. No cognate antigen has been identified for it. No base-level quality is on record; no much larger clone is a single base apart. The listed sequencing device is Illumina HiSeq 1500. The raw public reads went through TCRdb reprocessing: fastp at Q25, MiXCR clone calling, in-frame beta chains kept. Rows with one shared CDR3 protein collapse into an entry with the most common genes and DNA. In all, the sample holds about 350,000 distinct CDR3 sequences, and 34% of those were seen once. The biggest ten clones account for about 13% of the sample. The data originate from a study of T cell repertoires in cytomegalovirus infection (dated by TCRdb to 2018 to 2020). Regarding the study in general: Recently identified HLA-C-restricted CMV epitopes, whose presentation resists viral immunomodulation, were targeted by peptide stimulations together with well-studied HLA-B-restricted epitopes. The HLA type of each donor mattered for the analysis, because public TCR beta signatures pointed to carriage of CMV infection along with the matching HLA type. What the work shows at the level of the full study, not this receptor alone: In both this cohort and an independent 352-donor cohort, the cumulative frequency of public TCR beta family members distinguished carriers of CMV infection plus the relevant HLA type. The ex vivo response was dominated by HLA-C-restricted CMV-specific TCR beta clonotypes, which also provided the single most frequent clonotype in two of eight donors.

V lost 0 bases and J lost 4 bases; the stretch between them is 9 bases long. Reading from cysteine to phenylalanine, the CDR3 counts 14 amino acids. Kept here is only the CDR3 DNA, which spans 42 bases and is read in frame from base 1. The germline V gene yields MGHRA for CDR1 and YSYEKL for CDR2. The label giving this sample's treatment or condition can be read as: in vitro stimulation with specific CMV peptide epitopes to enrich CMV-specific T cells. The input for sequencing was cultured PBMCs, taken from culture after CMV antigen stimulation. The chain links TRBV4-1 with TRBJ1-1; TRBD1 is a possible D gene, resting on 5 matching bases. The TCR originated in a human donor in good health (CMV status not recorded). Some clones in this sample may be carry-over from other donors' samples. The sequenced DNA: TGCGCCAGCAGCCAAGAGGCCAGGGTCACTGAAGCTTTCTTT. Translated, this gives CASSQEARVTEAFF.